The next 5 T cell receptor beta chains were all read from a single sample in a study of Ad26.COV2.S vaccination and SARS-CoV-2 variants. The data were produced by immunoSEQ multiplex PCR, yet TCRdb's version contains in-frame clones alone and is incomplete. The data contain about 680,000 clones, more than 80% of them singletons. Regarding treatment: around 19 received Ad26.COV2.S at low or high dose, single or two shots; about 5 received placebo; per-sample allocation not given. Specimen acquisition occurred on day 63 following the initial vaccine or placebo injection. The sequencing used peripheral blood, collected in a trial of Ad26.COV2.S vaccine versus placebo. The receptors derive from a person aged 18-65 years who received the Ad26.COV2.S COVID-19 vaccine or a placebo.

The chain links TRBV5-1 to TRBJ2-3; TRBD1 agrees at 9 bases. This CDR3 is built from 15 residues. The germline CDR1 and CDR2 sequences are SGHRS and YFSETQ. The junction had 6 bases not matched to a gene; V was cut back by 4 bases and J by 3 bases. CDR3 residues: CASSRLTGGTDTQYF. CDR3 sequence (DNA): TGCGCCAGCAGCCGGCTGACAGGGGGGACAGATACGCAGTATTTT.

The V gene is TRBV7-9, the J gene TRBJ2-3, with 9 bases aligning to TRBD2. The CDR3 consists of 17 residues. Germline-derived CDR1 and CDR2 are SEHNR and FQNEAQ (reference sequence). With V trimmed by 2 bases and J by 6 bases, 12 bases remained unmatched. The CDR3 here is CASSLSYRGGAFDTQYF. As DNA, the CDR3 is TGTGCCAGCAGCTTATCCTATCGCGGGGGGGCTTTCGATACGCAGTATTTT.

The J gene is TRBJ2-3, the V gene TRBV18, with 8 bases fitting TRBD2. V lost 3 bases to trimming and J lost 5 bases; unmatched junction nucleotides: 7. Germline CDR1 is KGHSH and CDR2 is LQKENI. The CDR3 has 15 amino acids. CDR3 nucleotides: TGTGCCAGCTCACCCCTCGGGAGGGAATTAGATACGCAGTATTTT. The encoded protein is CASSPLGRELDTQYF. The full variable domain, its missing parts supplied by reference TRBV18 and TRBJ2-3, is NAGVMQNPRHLVRRRGQEARLRCSPMKGHSHVYWYRQLPEEGLKFMVYLQKENIIDESGMPKERFSAEFPKEGPSILRIQQVVRGDSAAYFCASSPLGRELDTQYFGPGTRLTVL.

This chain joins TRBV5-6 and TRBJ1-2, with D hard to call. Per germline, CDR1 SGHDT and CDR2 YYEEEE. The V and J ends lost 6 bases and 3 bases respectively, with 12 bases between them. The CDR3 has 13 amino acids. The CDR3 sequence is CASTFDIDYGYTF. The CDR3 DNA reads TGTGCCAGCACCTTTGACATCGACTATGGCTACACCTTC.

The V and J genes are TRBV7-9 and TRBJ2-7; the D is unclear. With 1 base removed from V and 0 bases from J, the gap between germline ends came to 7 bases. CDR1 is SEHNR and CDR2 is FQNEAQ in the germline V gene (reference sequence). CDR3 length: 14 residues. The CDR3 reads CASSLDPSSYEQYF. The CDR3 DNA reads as TGTGCCAGCAGCTTAGATCCAAGCTCCTACGAGCAGTACTTC.